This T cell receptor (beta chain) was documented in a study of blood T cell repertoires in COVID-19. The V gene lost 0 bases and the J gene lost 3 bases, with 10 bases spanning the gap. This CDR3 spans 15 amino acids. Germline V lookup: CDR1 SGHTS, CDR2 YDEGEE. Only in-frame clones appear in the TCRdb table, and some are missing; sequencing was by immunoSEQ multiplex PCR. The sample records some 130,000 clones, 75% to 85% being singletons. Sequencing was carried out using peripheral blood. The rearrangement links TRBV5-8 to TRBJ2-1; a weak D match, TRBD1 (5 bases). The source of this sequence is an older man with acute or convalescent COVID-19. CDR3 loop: CASSLGQSLYNEQFF. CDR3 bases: TGTGCCAGCAGCTTGGGACAGAGTCTCTACAATGAGCAGTTCTTC.